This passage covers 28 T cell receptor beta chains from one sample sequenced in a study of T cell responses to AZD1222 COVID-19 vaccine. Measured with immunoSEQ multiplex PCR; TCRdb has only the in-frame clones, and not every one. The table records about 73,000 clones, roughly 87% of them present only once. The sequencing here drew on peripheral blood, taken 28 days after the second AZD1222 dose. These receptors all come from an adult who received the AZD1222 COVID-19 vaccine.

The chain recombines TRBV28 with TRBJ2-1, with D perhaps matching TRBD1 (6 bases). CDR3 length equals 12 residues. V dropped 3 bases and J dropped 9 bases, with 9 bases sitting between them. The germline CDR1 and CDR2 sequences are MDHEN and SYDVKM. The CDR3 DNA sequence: TGTGCCAGCAGTTTTGTGGACAGTGAGCAGTTCTTC. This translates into CASSFVDSEQFF.

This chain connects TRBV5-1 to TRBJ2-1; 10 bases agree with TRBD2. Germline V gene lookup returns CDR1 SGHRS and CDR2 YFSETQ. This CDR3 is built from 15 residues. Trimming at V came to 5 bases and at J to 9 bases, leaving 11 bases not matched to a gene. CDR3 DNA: TGCGCCAGCAGGCAGAGCGGGGGGGCGGTCAGTGAGCAGTTCTTC. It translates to CASRQSGGAVSEQFF.

The CDR3 spells CASSKNAREIARNEQFF. CDR3 DNA sequence: TGTGCCAGCAGCAAAAACGCCCGAGAGATAGCTCGTAATGAGCAGTTCTTC. The chain recombines TRBV5-8 with TRBJ2-1; no definite D call. The germline gives CDR1 SGHTS, CDR2 YDEGEE. Trimming cost V 4 bases and J 7 bases, with 24 bases left between them. This CDR3 has 17 amino acids.

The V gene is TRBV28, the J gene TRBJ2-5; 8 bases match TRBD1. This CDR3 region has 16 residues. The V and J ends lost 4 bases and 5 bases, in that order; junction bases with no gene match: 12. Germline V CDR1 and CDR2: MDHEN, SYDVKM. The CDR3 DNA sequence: TGTGCCAGCAGTTCCCCGGACAGGGCTTATCGGGAGACCCAGTACTTC. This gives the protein CASSSPDRAYRETQYF. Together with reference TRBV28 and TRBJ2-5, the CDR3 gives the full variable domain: DVKVTQSSRYLVKRTGEKVFLECVQDMDHENMFWYRQDPGLGLRLIYFSYDVKMKEKGDIPEGYSVSREKKERFSLILESASTNQTSMYLCASSSPDRAYRETQYFGPGTRLLVL.

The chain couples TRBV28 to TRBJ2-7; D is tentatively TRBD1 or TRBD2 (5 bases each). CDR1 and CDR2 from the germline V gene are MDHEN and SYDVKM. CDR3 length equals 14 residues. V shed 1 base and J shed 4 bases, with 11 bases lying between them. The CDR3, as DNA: TGTGCCAGCAGTTTATTGGGGGTGGGGTACGAGCAGTACTTC. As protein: CASSLLGVGYEQYF.

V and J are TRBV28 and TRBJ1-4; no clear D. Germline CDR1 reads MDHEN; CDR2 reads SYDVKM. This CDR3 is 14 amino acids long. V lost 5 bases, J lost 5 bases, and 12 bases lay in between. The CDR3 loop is CASSPRFKNEKLFF. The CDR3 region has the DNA TGTGCCAGCAGTCCCCGGTTTAAGAATGAAAAACTGTTTTTT.

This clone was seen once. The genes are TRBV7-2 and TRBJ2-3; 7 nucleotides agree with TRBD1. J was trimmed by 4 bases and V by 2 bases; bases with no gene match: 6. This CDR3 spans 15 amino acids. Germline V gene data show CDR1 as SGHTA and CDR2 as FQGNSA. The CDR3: CASSLRPDRADTQYF. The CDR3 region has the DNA TGTGCCAGCAGCTTAAGGCCCGACAGGGCAGATACGCAGTATTTT. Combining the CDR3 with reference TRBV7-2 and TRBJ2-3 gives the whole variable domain GAGVSQSPSNKVTEKGKDVELRCDPISGHTALYWYRQSLGQGLEFLIYFQGNSAPDKSGLPSDRFSAERTGGSVSTLTIQRTQQEDSAVYLCASSLRPDRADTQYFGPGTRLTVL.

DNA of the CDR3: TGTGCCACCAGCAGAACATTATCTCCGCCTAGGGATGGCTACACCTTC. Amino acid sequence: CATSRTLSPPRDGYTF. The chain employs TRBV15 and TRBJ1-2, with D uncertain. Germline CDR1 is LNHNV and CDR2 is YYDKDF (reference sequence). V dropped 2 bases and J dropped 6 bases, with 19 bases sitting between them. The CDR3 extends over 16 amino acids.

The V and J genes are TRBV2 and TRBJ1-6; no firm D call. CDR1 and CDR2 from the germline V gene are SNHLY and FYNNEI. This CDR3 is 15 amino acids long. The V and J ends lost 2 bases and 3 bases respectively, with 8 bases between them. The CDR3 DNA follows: TGTGCCAGCAGTGAACAGTTCATCTATAATTCACCCCTCCACTTT. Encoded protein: CASSEQFIYNSPLHF.

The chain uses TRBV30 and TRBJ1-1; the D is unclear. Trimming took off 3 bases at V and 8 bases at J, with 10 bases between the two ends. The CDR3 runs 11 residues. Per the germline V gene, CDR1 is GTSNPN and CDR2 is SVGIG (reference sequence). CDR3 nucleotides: TGTGCCTGGAGAAATACAAGGGAAGCTTTCTTT. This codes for CAWRNTREAFF.

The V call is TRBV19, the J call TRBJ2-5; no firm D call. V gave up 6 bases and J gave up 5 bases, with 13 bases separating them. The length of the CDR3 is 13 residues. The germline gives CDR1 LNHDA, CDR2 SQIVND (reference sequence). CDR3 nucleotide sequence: TGTGCCAGTAGGCCGCGAGTAGGGGAGACCCAGTACTTC. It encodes CASRPRVGETQYF. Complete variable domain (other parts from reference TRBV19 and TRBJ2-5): DGGITQSPKYLFRKEGQNVTLSCEQNLNHDAMYWYRQDPGQGLRLIYYSQIVNDFQKGDIAEGYSVSREKKESFPLTVTSAQKNPTAFYLCASRPRVGETQYFGPGTRLLVL.

CDR3 residues: CSVRDRGYGILDTQYF. CDR3 bases: TGCAGCGTTCGGGACAGGGGGTACGGGATCTTAGATACGCAGTATTTT. This sequence joins TRBV29-1 and TRBJ2-3, with 11 bases identical to TRBD1. Trimming took 5 bases from V and 5 from J; bases not matched to a gene: 12. Looked up from germline, CDR1 is SQVTM and CDR2 is ANQGSEA. The CDR3 runs 16 residues.

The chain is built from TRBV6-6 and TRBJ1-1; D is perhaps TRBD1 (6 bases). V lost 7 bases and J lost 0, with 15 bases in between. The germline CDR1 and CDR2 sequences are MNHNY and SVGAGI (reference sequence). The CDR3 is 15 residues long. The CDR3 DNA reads TGTGCCAGCACCTCGACAGGCACCTTGAACACTGAAGCTTTCTTT. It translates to CASTSTGTLNTEAFF.

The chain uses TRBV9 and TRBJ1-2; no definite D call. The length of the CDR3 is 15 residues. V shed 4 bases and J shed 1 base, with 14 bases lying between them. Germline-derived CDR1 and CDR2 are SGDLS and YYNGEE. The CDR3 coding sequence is TGTGCCAGCAGCCCAAAGGGCCGGCTTAACTATGGCTACACCTTC. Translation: CASSPKGRLNYGYTF.

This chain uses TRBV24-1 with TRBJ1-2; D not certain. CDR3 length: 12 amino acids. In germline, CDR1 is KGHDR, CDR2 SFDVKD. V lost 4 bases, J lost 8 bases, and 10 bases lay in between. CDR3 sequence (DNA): TGTGCCACCAGTGACAATACTGGGGGCTACACCTTC. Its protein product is CATSDNTGGYTF.

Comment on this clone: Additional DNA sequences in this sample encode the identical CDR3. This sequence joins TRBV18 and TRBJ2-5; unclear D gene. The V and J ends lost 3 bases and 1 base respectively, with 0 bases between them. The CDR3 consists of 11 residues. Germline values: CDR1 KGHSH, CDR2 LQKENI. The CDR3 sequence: CASSPQETQYF. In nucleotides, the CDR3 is TGTGCCAGCTCACCCCAAGAGACCCAGTACTTC.

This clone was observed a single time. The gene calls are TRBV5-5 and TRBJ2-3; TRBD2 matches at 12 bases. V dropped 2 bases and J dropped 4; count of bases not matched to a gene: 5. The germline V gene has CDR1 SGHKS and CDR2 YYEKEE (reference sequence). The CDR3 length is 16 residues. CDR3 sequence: CASSFSLAGGADTQYF. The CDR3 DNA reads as TGTGCCAGCAGCTTCTCGCTAGCGGGAGGGGCAGATACGCAGTATTTT.

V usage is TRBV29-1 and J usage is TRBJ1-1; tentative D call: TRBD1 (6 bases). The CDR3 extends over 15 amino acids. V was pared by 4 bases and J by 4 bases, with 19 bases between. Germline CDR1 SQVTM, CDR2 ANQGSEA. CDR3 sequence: CSVGRQDRAVTEAFF. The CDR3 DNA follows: TGCAGCGTTGGGCGACAGGATCGGGCGGTCACTGAAGCTTTCTTT. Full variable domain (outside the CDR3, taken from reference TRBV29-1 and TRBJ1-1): SAVISQKPSRDICQRGTSLTIQCQVDSQVTMMFWYRQQPGQSLTLIATANQGSEATYESGFVIDKFPISRPNLTFSTLTVSNMSPEDSSIYLCSVGRQDRAVTEAFFGQGTRLTVV.

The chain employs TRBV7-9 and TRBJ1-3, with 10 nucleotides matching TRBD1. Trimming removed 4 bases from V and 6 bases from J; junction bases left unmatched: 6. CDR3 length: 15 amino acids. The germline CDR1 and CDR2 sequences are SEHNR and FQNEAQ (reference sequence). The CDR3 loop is CASSSPTGGKNTIYF. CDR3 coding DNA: TGTGCCAGCAGCTCACCGACAGGGGGCAAAAACACCATATATTTT.

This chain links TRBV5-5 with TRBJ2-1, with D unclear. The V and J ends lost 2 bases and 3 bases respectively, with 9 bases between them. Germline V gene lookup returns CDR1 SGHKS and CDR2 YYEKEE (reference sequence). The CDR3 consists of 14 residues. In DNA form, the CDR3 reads TGTGCCAGCAGCTTCCCCGGCGGCTACAATGAGCAGTTCTTC. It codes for CASSFPGGYNEQFF.

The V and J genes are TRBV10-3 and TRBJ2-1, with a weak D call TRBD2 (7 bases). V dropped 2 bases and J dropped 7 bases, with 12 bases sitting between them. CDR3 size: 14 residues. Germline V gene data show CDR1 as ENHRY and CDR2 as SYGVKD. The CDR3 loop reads CAISERGAGNEQFF. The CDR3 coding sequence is TGTGCCATCAGTGAGCGGGGGGCGGGAAATGAGCAGTTCTTC.

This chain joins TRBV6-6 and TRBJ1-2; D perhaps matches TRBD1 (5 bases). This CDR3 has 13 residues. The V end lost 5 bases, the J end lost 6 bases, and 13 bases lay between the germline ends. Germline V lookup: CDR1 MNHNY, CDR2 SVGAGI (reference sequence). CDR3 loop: CASSGTVVHGYTF. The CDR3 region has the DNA TGTGCCAGCAGTGGGACCGTAGTTCATGGCTACACCTTC.

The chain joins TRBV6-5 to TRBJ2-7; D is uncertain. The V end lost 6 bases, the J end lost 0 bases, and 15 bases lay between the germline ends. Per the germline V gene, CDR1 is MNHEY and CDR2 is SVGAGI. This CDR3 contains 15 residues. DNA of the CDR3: TGTGCCAGCAGGGACGGCAGAGCCCGCTCCTACGAGCAGTACGTC. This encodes CASRDGRARSYEQYV.

The DNA for the CDR3 is TGTGCCAGTAGTTTTGGGATAAATGAAAAACTGTTTTTT. Translated: CASSFGINEKLFF. J is TRBJ1-4 and V is TRBV19; D is undetermined. V lost 5 bases and J lost 5, with 9 bases in between. Germline assignment: CDR1 LNHDA and CDR2 SQIVND (reference sequence). This CDR3 comprises 13 residues.

CDR3 in DNA: TGTGCCAGCGGGGGGCCGAACACCGGGGAGCTGTTTTTT. Translating it yields CASGGPNTGELFF. The V and J genes are TRBV14 and TRBJ2-2; either TRBD1 or TRBD2 may fit D (6 bases each). Trimming took 8 bases from V and 0 from J, leaving 7 bases between them. This CDR3 has 13 residues. The germline gives CDR1 SGHDN, CDR2 FVKESK.

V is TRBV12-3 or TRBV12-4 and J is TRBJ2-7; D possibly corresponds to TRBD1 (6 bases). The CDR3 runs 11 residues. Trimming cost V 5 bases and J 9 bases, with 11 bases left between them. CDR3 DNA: TGTGCCAGCAGTCCGGGACATCGGCAGTACGTC. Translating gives CASSPGHRQYV.

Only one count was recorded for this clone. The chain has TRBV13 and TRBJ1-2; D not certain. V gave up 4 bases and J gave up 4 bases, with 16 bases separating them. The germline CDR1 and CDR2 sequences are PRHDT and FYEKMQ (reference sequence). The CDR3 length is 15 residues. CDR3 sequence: CASSSTGKGGYGYTF. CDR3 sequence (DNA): TGTGCCAGCAGCTCAACGGGCAAGGGAGGCTATGGCTACACCTTC.

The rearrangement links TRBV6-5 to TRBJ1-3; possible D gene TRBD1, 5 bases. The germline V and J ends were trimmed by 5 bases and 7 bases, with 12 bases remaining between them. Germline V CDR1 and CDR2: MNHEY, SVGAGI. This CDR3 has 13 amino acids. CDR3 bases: TGTGCCAGCAGTCGCCGGACACGGAACACCATATATTTT. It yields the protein CASSRRTRNTIYF.